These T cell receptor beta chains were read from a single sample in a study of cytomegalovirus exposure and HLA in healthy donors. The method was immunoSEQ multiplex PCR; TCRdb's version includes in-frame clones alone and lacks a portion of them. The sample contains around 70,000 clones, around 93% of which appear only once. Sample: PBMCs. The receptors stem from a young man in good health and CMV-seronegative. Each CDR3 is given without its conserved first and last residue. Each record gives: clone size, J gene, V gene, CDR3 protein. A row's size may be missing; if present it is once, few, many or a size class.

NA	TRBJ1-1	TRBV25-1	ASSPSGGGTEAF
NA	TRBJ1-5	TRBV7-2	ASSTKGLNQPQH
NA	TRBJ2-7	TRBV5-1	ASSLTGYEQY
NA	TRBJ2-3	TRBV18	ASSPWTSGSTDTQY
NA	TRBJ1-5	TRBV10-3	AISESTGRPNQPQH
NA	TRBJ2-2	TRBV30	AWSERLAGGYTGELF
NA	TRBJ2-4	TRBV10-2	ASSEGVAKNIQY
NA	TRBJ2-5	TRBV9	ASSVTSGSRETQY
NA	TRBJ2-1	TRBV19	ASTPYSTSGRYNEQF
NA	TRBJ2-7	TRBV7-3	ASSLANFYEQY
NA	TRBJ2-3	TRBV9	ASSASGGWGDTQY
NA	TRBJ1-1	TRBV9	ASKKTGQRGTEAF
NA	TRBJ2-7	TRBV6-6	ASSLPGAGAYEQY
NA	TRBJ2-1	TRBV28	ASRDEDSGSNEQF
NA	TRBJ2-7	TRBV19	ATKPGQGPYEQY
NA	TRBJ2-1	TRBV5-1	ASSLMPGSSYNEQF
NA	TRBJ1-5	TRBV6-6	ASSLRDSNQPQH
NA	TRBJ1-1	TRBV5-6	ASSAVRTGVVAEAF
medium-sized	TRBJ2-1	TRBV6-4	ASSGSSYNEQF
NA	TRBJ2-4	TRBV5-1	ASSLVQGNIQY
NA	TRBJ2-3	TRBV5-1	ASTNIAGGGDTQY
medium-sized	TRBJ2-3	TRBV7-9	ASSRDWLATDTQY
NA	TRBJ2-1	TRBV7-3	ASSPLAGEFYNEQF
NA	TRBJ2-1	TRBV18	ASSPGLLYNEQF
NA	TRBJ1-1	TRBV7-2	ASSLITGLTEAF
NA	TRBJ2-7	TRBV28	ASIGAATYMEQY
once	TRBJ2-1	TRBV25-1	ASSESGTGMRSQF
few	TRBJ1-2	TRBV7-9	ASSKETMETGYT
once	TRBJ2-6	TRBV30	AWSEGTGANVLT
NA	TRBJ2-5	TRBV5-1	ASSLSSETQY
NA	TRBJ1-4	TRBV28	ASSPNRGGYEKLF
few	TRBJ2-2	TRBV27	ASSFRGTGELF
NA	TRBJ2-5	TRBV6-5	ASSPGQEWTQY
NA	TRBJ2-3	TRBV5-6	ASSSKTGGVSTDTQY
NA	TRBJ1-1	TRBV30	AWSAGVGDRRIYTEAF
NA	TRBJ2-2	TRBV7-2	ASSFRTSGNRATGELF
once	TRBJ2-5	TRBV29-1	SVEGNRGYYETQY
NA	TRBJ1-1	TRBV12-5	ASGPRVGMTF
NA	TRBJ1-5	TRBV19	ATQGISNQPQH
NA	TRBJ1-3	TRBV2	ASSERVGGASSGNTIY
NA	TRBJ1-3	TRBV28	ASSFRVRSGNTIY
NA	TRBJ1-2	TRBV28	ASSLRQGRYGYT
NA	TRBJ2-2	TRBV7-3	ASSLRQTTGELF
once	TRBJ1-3	TRBV5-1	ASSFEQGNAGNTIY
NA	TRBJ1-1	TRBV7-3	ASSVGEYTEAF
NA	TRBJ2-7	TRBV18	ASSPREEDSQY
NA	TRBJ2-5	TRBV19	ASSRTEDQETQY
NA	TRBJ2-2	TRBV6-5	ASSGTSNTGELF
NA	TRBJ2-1	TRBV29-1	SDLAGGNEQF